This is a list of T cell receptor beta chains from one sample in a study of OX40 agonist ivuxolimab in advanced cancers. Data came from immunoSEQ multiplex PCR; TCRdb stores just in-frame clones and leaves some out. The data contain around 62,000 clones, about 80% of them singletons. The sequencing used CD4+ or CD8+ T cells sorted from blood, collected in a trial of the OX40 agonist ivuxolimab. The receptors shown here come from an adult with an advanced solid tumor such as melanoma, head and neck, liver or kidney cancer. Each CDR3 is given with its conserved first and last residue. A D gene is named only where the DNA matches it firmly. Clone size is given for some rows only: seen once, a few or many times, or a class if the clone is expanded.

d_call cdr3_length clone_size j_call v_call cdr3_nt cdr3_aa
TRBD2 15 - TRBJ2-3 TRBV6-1 TGTGCCAGCAGCGGGCTAGCGGGGGGCGCAGATACGCAGTATTTT CASSGLAGGADTQYF
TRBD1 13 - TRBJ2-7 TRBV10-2 TGCGCCAGCGGTCCAGGGGGCCTCGGCGAGCAGTACTTC CASGPGGLGEQYF
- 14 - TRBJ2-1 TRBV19 TGTGCCAGTAGTATAGTTCCCCCTCTGGGTGAGCAGTTCTTC CASSIVPPLGEQFF
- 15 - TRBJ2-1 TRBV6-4 TGTGCCAGCAGCCGGGCCTTCGACGGCTACAATGAGCAGTTCTTC CASSRAFDGYNEQFF
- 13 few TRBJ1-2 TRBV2 TGTGCCAGCAAAGGCCGAGCTAACTATGGCTACACCTTC CASKGRANYGYTF
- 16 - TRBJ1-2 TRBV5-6 TGTGCCAGCAGCATAACGAGGCCCCTTTCGTTCTATGGCTACACCTTC CASSITRPLSFYGYTF
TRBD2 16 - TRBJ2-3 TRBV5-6 TGTGCCAGCAGCCTTACGGACGGGAGGAACACAGATACGCAGTATTTT CASSLTDGRNTDTQYF
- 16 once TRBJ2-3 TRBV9 TGTGCCAGCAGCGCACTAGGGGCGCCTCCCACAGATACGCAGTATTTT CASSALGAPPTDTQYF
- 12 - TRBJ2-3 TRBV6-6 TGTGCCAGCAGTTACTCTGGACTGCAAAAGTATTTT CASSYSGLQKYF
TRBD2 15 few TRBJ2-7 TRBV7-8 TGTGCCAGCAGCCGTAGCGGGGGGGTCCCAAGCGAGCAGTACTTC CASSRSGGVPSEQYF
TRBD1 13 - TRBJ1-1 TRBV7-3 TGTGCCAGCAGCGTCACAGGGGGCTCTGAAGCTTTCTTT CASSVTGGSEAFF
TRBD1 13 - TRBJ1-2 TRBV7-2 TGTGCTCACAGGGGGGGAGATAACTATGGCTACACCTTC CAHRGGDNYGYTF
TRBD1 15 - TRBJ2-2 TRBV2 TGTGCCAGCATAGGGAGACAGGGGTACACCGGGGAGCTGTTTTTT CASIGRQGYTGELFF
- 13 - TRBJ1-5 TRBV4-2 TGTGCCAGCAGCCCCCTGACAGATCAGCCCCAGCATTTT CASSPLTDQPQHF
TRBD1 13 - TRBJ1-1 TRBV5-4 TGTGCCAGCAGCTTGGGGGGGACAGGGATGGCTTTCTTT CASSLGGTGMAFF
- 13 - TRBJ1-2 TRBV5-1 TGCGCCAGCAGCTTAGGGGATAACTATGGCTACACCTTC CASSLGDNYGYTF
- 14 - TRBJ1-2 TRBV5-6 TGTGCCAGCAGCTTTTGGCAGGGCCCGGGTGGCTACACCTTC CASSFWQGPGGYTF
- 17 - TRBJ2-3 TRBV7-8 TGTGCCAGCAGCTTAGTCGGGCGACCACGAAGCACAGATACGCAGTATTTT CASSLVGRPRSTDTQYF
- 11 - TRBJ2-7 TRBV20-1 TGCAGTGCTACAGCAGTGTACGAGCAGTACTTC CSATAVYEQYF
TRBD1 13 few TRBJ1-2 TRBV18 TGTGCCAGCTCACTACAGGGGGCTAGTGGCTACACCTTC CASSLQGASGYTF
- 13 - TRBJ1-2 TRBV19 TGTGCCAGTAGTATGAGACAGCTCTATGGCTACACCTTC CASSMRQLYGYTF
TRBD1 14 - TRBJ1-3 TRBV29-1 TGCAGCGTAGATGAAACAGGGGCTGGAAACACCATATATTTT CSVDETGAGNTIYF